Listed here is a single T cell receptor (beta chain). What it binds is unknown. The record originates from a study of T cells in narcolepsy. Study-wide points: Reportedly, autoreactive clonotypes were serially detected in patients' blood but not controls'. Some memory CD4+ repertoires had no autoreactive clone sequences.

Method: immunoSEQ multiplex PCR; TCRdb's copy keeps in-frame clones and lacks some. Among 20,000 to 30,000 clones listed, around two thirds were seen once. V was pared by 4 bases and J by 8 bases, with 14 bases between. The CDR3 is made up of 13 amino acids. Per germline, CDR1 SGHTA and CDR2 FQGNSA. The sequenced sample was memory (CD45RA-) CD4+ T cells from blood. This TCR was recovered from a human donor in good health. This sequence joins TRBV7-2 and TRBJ1-2; D is undetermined. The CDR3 region is CASSSRRPNGYTF. Written as DNA, the CDR3 is TGTGCCAGCAGCTCCCGCCGCCCGAACGGCTACACCTTC. Supplemented by reference TRBV7-2 and TRBJ1-2, the full variable domain reads GAGVSQSPSNKVTEKGKDVELRCDPISGHTALYWYRQSLGQGLEFLIYFQGNSAPDKSGLPSDRFSAERTGGSVSTLTIQRTQQEDSAVYLCASSSRRPNGYTFGSGTRLTVV.